Following are 28 T cell receptor beta chains from one sample sequenced in a study of a mutant IDH1 vaccine in newly diagnosed glioma. Sequenced by immunoSEQ multiplex PCR; TCRdb stores in-frame clones only, minus some. Of approximately 66,000 clones listed, 80% to 90% are singletons. These receptors are not linked to any known antigen. The time point denotes: week 35, safety follow-up. Topical imiquimod accompanied each vaccine dose, which consisted of 300 ug of mutant IDH1 20-mer peptide. Sequences were derived from PBMCs, sampled from a glioma patient whose treatment included an IDH1 peptide vaccine. These TCRs come from a man in his thirties or forties with glioma.

The chain is built from TRBV5-1 and TRBJ2-5, with D perhaps matching TRBD2 (6 bases). Germline V CDR1 and CDR2: SGHRS, YFSETQ. Between the trimmed V and J ends, which lost 3 bases and 3 bases, there was a span of 18 bases. The CDR3 runs 16 residues. CDR3: CASSWGSIAEKETQYF. CDR3 nucleotide sequence: TGCGCCAGCAGCTGGGGGTCGATAGCGGAGAAAGAGACCCAGTACTTC.

This rearrangement joins TRBV5-1 to TRBJ1-1; no firm D call. CDR1 and CDR2 from the germline V gene are SGHRS and YFSETQ. V lost 1 base and J 4 bases, leaving 14 bases between the germline ends. There are 15 residues in the CDR3. The CDR3 coding sequence is TGCGCCAGCAGCTTGTGGCCGGACGGGATCACTGAAGCTTTCTTT. This gives the protein CASSLWPDGITEAFF.

The V and J genes are TRBV28 and TRBJ2-5; D not certain. Germline CDR1 MDHEN, CDR2 SYDVKM. The CDR3 is 13 amino acids. V was clipped by 6 bases and J by 5 bases, with 13 bases between them. The CDR3, as DNA: TGTGCCAGCAGGACCACGATGCGGGAGACCCAGTACTTC. It codes for CASRTTMRETQYF.

The chain has TRBV7-2 and TRBJ1-4, with unresolved D. The CDR3 runs 15 residues. From germline, CDR1 is SGHTA and CDR2 FQGNSA. V was shortened by 0 bases and J by 5 bases, with 10 bases between the two germline ends. The CDR3 DNA follows: TGTGCCAGCAGCTTAGCGGCCAGGCGGAATGAAAAACTGTTTTTT. Encoded protein: CASSLAARRNEKLFF.

The V call is TRBV28, the J call TRBJ1-5; 8 nucleotides match TRBD1. The germline V gene encodes CDR1 MDHEN and CDR2 SYDVKM. The V segment lost 2 bases and the J segment 0 bases; nucleotides outside the gene matches: 0. This CDR3 has 15 residues. CDR3 sequence reads: CASSLTGGSNQPQHF. The CDR3 nucleotides are TGTGCCAGCAGTTTAACAGGGGGTAGCAATCAGCCCCAGCATTTT.

This chain connects TRBV18 to TRBJ1-1, with a tentative D call TRBD1 (5 bases). Germline V CDR1 and CDR2: KGHSH, LQKENI. The ends were cut back, 3 bases at V and 7 bases at J, with 18 bases in the middle. This CDR3 comprises 15 residues. CDR3 sequence (DNA): TGTGCCAGCTCACCGCAGCTCACGGGGGACGGTGAAGCTTTCTTT. Protein: CASSPQLTGDGEAFF.

The genes are TRBV18 and TRBJ1-1; D call uncertain. The V and J ends lost 3 bases and 4 bases respectively, with 9 bases between them. Germline assignment: CDR1 KGHSH and CDR2 LQKENI. The CDR3 spans 13 residues. The CDR3 reads CASSPATVTEAFF. In DNA form, the CDR3 reads TGTGCCAGCTCACCCGCAACCGTCACTGAAGCTTTCTTT.

The chain couples TRBV5-5 to TRBJ2-1, with 11 bases lining up with TRBD1. V dropped 1 base and J dropped 6; count of bases not matched to a gene: 3. The CDR3 covers 15 residues. From germline, CDR1 is SGHKS and CDR2 YYEKEE (reference sequence). The CDR3 spells CASSLPGTGGNEQFF. The CDR3 DNA reads as TGTGCCAGCAGCTTGCCCGGGACAGGGGGCAATGAGCAGTTCTTC.

This chain uses TRBV5-6 with TRBJ2-2; D unresolved. Per germline, CDR1 SGHDT and CDR2 YYEEEE. This CDR3 is 13 amino acids long. Trimming took off 0 bases at V and 14 bases at J, with 14 bases between the two ends. The CDR3 region has the DNA TGTGCCAGCAGCTTGGTTGGGTCAGGTATCCTGTTTTTT. Its translation is CASSLVGSGILFF. The variable domain in full, with the rest retrieved from reference TRBV5-6 and TRBJ2-2, is DAGVTQSPTHLIKTRGQQVTLRCSPKSGHDTVSWYQQALGQGPQFIFQYYEEEERQRGNFPDRFSGHQFPNYSSELNVNALLLGDSALYLCASSLVGSGILFFGEGSRLTVL.

The chain has TRBV10-2 and TRBJ2-1, with D perhaps assigned TRBD1 or TRBD2 (6 bases each). This CDR3 is built from 15 residues. V lost 3 bases to trimming and J lost 4 bases, with 13 bases between them. Germline assignment: CDR1 WSHSY and CDR2 SAAADI. CDR3 amino acids: CASSEGGPGYNEQFF. CDR3 coding DNA: TGCGCCAGCAGTGAAGGGGGGCCGGGGTACAATGAGCAGTTCTTC.

This chain links TRBV7-8 with TRBJ2-3; TRBD2 matches 7 bases. J was trimmed by 6 bases and V by 5 bases; bases with no gene match: 11. The V gene's germline CDR1 is SGHVS and CDR2 FQNEAQ. This CDR3 is 15 amino acids long. The CDR3 here is CASSEVAGDLDTQYF. The CDR3 DNA sequence: TGTGCCAGCAGCGAAGTGGCGGGGGATCTGGATACGCAGTATTTT.

In this sample, this clone turned up a few times. V gene TRBV7-9 combines with J gene TRBJ1-6; maybe TRBD1 (5 bases). CDR3 length equals 15 residues. The V gene's germline CDR1 is SEHNR and CDR2 FQNEAQ (reference sequence). Trimming pared 7 bases from V and 10 bases from J, leaving 20 bases between. The CDR3 DNA is TGTGCCAGCACCATGTCAGGGAGAGGTGGATCACCCCTCCACTTT. It encodes CASTMSGRGGSPLHF.

The chain combines TRBV4-1 with TRBJ1-1; possible D gene TRBD1, 5 bases. The CDR3 consists of 18 residues. Trimming stripped 2 bases from V and 3 bases from J, with 22 bases between. CDR1 is MGHRA and CDR2 is YSYEKL in the germline V gene. The CDR3 DNA reads TGCGCCAGCAGCCAAAGCGACAGTCGGGGTCTGATCGACACTGAAGCTTTCTTT. This gives the protein CASSQSDSRGLIDTEAFF.

The chain joins TRBV5-1 to TRBJ2-5, with 11 bases aligning to TRBD2. The V gene end was trimmed by 2 bases and the J gene end by 1 base; junction bases not matched to a gene: 4. CDR1 and CDR2 from the germline V gene are SGHRS and YFSETQ. This CDR3 comprises 16 residues. The CDR3 DNA is TGCGCCAGCAGCTTACGACTAGCGGGACCCCAAGAGACCCAGTACTTC. This codes for CASSLRLAGPQETQYF. Complete variable domain (other parts from reference TRBV5-1 and TRBJ2-5): KAGVTQTPRYLIKTRGQQVTLSCSPISGHRSVSWYQQTPGQGLQFLFEYFSETQRNKGNFPGRFSGRQFSNSRSEMNVSTLELGDSALYLCASSLRLAGPQETQYFGPGTRLLVL.

The chain recombines TRBV25-1 with TRBJ2-1; TRBD1 matches 7 bases. Germline CDR1 MGHDK, CDR2 SYGVNS. Trimming cost V 8 bases and J 6 bases; bases outside gene matches: 4. The CDR3 loop spans 12 amino acids. The CDR3 DNA follows: TGTGCCAGCCTTGACAGGGCCAATGAGCAGTTCTTC. The encoded protein is CASLDRANEQFF.

The chain combines TRBV15 with TRBJ1-2; D possibly corresponds to TRBD1 (6 bases). The CDR3 totals 17 residues. Germline V gene data show CDR1 as LNHNV and CDR2 as YYDKDF (reference sequence). V dropped 0 bases and J dropped 5 bases, with 19 bases sitting between them. CDR3 sequence: CATSRDVSTGKTYGYTF. CDR3 DNA: TGTGCCACCAGCAGAGATGTCTCTACAGGGAAAACATATGGCTACACCTTC.

CDR3 in amino acids: CASSPPRNGNQPQHF. The CDR3 DNA is TGTGCCAGCTCACCACCTCGAAACGGCAATCAGCCCCAGCATTTT. The V call is TRBV18, the J call TRBJ1-5; D not certain. Germline assignment: CDR1 KGHSH and CDR2 LQKENI. Trimming cost V 0 bases and J 2 bases, with 8 bases left between them. The CDR3 is made up of 15 amino acids.

This chain connects TRBV6-5 to TRBJ2-7, with unresolved D. The CDR3 spans 14 residues. Germline lookup yields CDR1 MNHEY and CDR2 SVGAGI. The V end was cut by 2 bases, the J end by 0 bases, with 8 bases between. The CDR3 coding sequence is TGTGCCAGCAGTTACGGCAGGTTCTCCTACGAGCAGTACTTC. Translated: CASSYGRFSYEQYF.

The gene calls are TRBV10-1 and TRBJ2-5; TRBD2 agrees at 7 bases. The J call may be mistaken, given a closer DNA end match to TRBJ2-7. Per germline, CDR1 WNHNN and CDR2 SYGVQD (reference sequence). This CDR3 has 16 residues. CDR3 DNA sequence: TGCGCCAGCAGTGAGCGAGGACTAGGGAGCTCCTACGAGCAGTACTTC. This translates into CASSERGLGSSYEQYF.

This chain connects TRBV2 to TRBJ1-5, with D maybe TRBD1 (5 bases). Germline V lookup: CDR1 SNHLY, CDR2 FYNNEI. The CDR3 covers 13 residues. The V and J ends lost 7 bases and 7 bases respectively, with 14 bases between them. The CDR3 coding sequence is TGTGCCAGCACCGGGCTGGGGGGACAGCCCCAGCATTTT. Translating it yields CASTGLGGQPQHF.

Here the CDR3 DNA reads TGTGCCAGCAGCTTAGAAGGGGGGCTCGGCGGGGAGCTGTTTTTT. Translation gives CASSLEGGLGGELFF. The rearrangement joins TRBV7-8 to TRBJ2-2; D tentatively reads TRBD1 or TRBD2 (6 bases each). The V and J ends lost 1 base and 7 bases respectively, with 13 bases between them. Germline V gene lookup returns CDR1 SGHVS and CDR2 FQNEAQ. The CDR3 has 15 residues.

This clone was counted between two and nine times. This chain links TRBV27 with TRBJ1-1, with 8 bases that match TRBD1. Germline-derived CDR1 and CDR2 are MNHEY and SMNVEV (reference sequence). V shed 7 bases and J 1 base; nucleotides not matched to a gene: 5. CDR3 length: 14 residues. In nucleotides, the CDR3 is TGTGCCAGCACCCGGGACAGGTCGAACACTGAAGCTTTCTTT. This translates into CASTRDRSNTEAFF.

V gene TRBV7-2 combines with J gene TRBJ2-3, with a tentative D call TRBD1 (5 bases). V shed 1 base and J shed 1 base, with 6 bases lying between them. Germline loops: CDR1 SGHTA, CDR2 FQGNSA. This CDR3 comprises 14 residues. The CDR3 is CASSLDRRTDTQYF. CDR3 bases: TGTGCCAGCAGCTTAGACAGGCGCACAGATACGCAGTATTTT.

The chain joins TRBV19 to TRBJ1-5; weak D call: TRBD1 (6 bases). The CDR3 length is 12 residues. V was pared by 6 bases and J by 4 bases, with 7 bases between. Germline V gene data show CDR1 as LNHDA and CDR2 as SQIVND (reference sequence). This chain's CDR3 is CASSRGNQPQHF. The CDR3 region has the DNA TGTGCCAGTAGCAGGGGTAATCAGCCCCAGCATTTT.

The chain combines TRBV5-6 with TRBJ1-4; possible D gene TRBD1, 5 bases. This CDR3 contains 16 residues. Trimming pared 4 bases from V and 8 bases from J, leaving 21 bases between. Germline V gene lookup returns CDR1 SGHDT and CDR2 YYEEEE. This chain's CDR3 is CASSAMRGPRGEKLFF. In DNA form, the CDR3 reads TGTGCCAGCAGCGCGATGCGGGGCCCTCGGGGCGAAAAACTGTTTTTT.

The chain uses TRBV7-8 and TRBJ1-5; TRBD1 agrees at 12 bases. The trim removed 6 bases at V and 1 base at J, leaving 13 bases unmatched. Germline V lookup: CDR1 SGHVS, CDR2 FQNEAQ. The CDR3 spans 19 residues. The CDR3, as DNA: TGTGCCAGCAGTGAAGGGGGGACAGGGGGCGTCTGGAGCAATCAGCCCCAGCATTTT. Translated, it gives CASSEGGTGGVWSNQPQHF.

The CDR3 region is CASSPGGGRNEAFF. The CDR3 nucleotides are TGTGCCAGCAGTCCCGGGGGCGGGAGAAATGAAGCTTTCTTT. The rearrangement uses TRBV6-5 and TRBJ1-1, with a possible D match to TRBD1 (6 bases). The V end was cut by 5 bases, the J end by 7 bases, with 17 bases between. Germline V lookup: CDR1 MNHEY, CDR2 SVGAGI. The length of the CDR3 is 14 residues.

This clone has a handful of counts. The chain combines TRBV2 with TRBJ1-1; D is undetermined. Trimming pared 0 bases from V and 0 bases from J, leaving 17 bases between. The CDR3 loop spans 18 amino acids. The germline gives CDR1 SNHLY, CDR2 FYNNEI. The CDR3 DNA follows: TGTGCCAGCAGTGAAGCGGTAATGATGACGGAGATGAACACTGAAGCTTTCTTT. As protein: CASSEAVMMTEMNTEAFF.